This TCR beta chain was recorded in a study of regulatory T cells in long-lasting Graves disease. CDR1 and CDR2 (germline): DFQATT, SNEGSKA (reference sequence). Losses at the gene ends were 6 bases for V and 5 bases for J; bases not matched to a gene: 11. The CDR3 runs to 14 residues. Arm-PCR of CDR3 regions and iRepertoire HTBI primers were the basis on which TCR beta libraries were built. TCRdb independently ran MiXCR on the multiplex PCR reads; one entry per CDR3 protein. The sample carries about 520,000 distinct CDR3 sequences, more than 10% recorded once. Specified time point: newly diagnosed GD, antithyroid drugs for less than 3 months. From RNA extracted from PBMCs, the TCR library was made. Peripheral blood, Nine milliliters per patient, was collected in EDTA tubes. Regarding this clonotype: Its antigen is unknown.

Study-level results: Persistent patients shared more public clonotypes (approximately 2,700) than newly diagnosed patients (966).

These same data were also listed under a study on T cells in Graves' hyperthyroidism and ophthalmopathy.

This specimen consisted of peripheral blood mononuclear cells (PBMCs), obtained at new diagnosis, from a patient treated with antithyroid drugs. The TCR sequence derives from a woman younger than 45 with Graves disease. The genes are TRBV20-1 and TRBJ2-3; 7 bases map to TRBD2. In DNA form, the CDR3 reads TGCAGTGCCGGTTATGCGGGAGTGGGAGATACGCAGTATTTT. This codes for CSAGYAGVGDTQYF.